This T cell receptor (beta chain) comes out of a study of CD8 T cells in ankylosing spondylitis. The CDR3 is 16 amino acids. V was pared by 6 bases and J by 7 bases, with 27 bases between. Germline CDR1 is DFQATT and CDR2 is SNEGSKA (reference sequence). This clonotype was detected a few times. The antigen is undetermined. Study results and limitations: A subset of motif variants has previously been described in the synovial fluid and blood of reactive arthritis.

Construction of TCR beta libraries was performed using quantitative 5'-RACE with molecular barcodes. From the 5' RACE reads, TCRdb called clonotypes with MiXCR, one entry per CDR3 protein. This sample has about 250,000 distinct CDR3 sequences, with roughly 32% found just once. This receptor was identified in a male donor with ankylosing spondylitis or in good health (not recorded which). Specimen: blood, either unsorted or a sorted T cell fraction (not recorded which). The J gene is TRBJ1-2, the V gene TRBV20-1; weak D call: TRBD1 (5 bases). In nucleotides, the CDR3 is TGCAGTGCCCCTCCGGGGGGACTGTCCTACTATGGTGGCTACACCTTC. Translation: CSAPPGGLSYYGGYTF.